Presented here are 27 T cell receptor beta chains from one specimen sequenced in a study of T-cell reconstitution after alpha-beta-depleted transplantation in children. Unique molecular identifiers featured in how the TCRbeta library was prepared. TCRdb re-called the PCR reads with MiXCR, one entry per CDR3 protein. Seen here are about 340,000 distinct CDR3 sequences, around a tenth observed once, and the top ten hold under 3%. The input for sequencing was PBMCs from the stem cell graft donor, taken from the stem cell graft. All receptors come from a human donor who donated a stem cell graft to a child with acute lymphoblastic leukemia.

The rearrangement links TRBV5-1 to TRBJ2-3; 11 bases are shared with TRBD2. Germline V gives CDR1 SGHRS, CDR2 YFSETQ. The V and J ends lost 3 bases and 1 base, in that order; junction bases with no gene match: 7. This CDR3 contains 17 residues. The CDR3: CASSWDLAGGGTDTQYF. The CDR3, as DNA: TGCGCCAGCAGCTGGGACCTAGCGGGAGGCGGCACAGATACGCAGTATTTT.

The gene calls are TRBV7-8 and TRBJ2-7, with D hard to call. Per the germline V gene, CDR1 is SGHVS and CDR2 is FQNEAQ. Trimming removed 1 base from V and 3 bases from J, with 13 bases in between. The CDR3 spans 15 residues. DNA for the CDR3: TGTGCCAGCAGCTTAGTGCACATCGCGGACTACGAGCAGTACTTC. Amino acid sequence: CASSLVHIADYEQYF.

V and J are TRBV4-3 and TRBJ1-2; D may be TRBD1 (6 bases). The germline CDR1 and CDR2 sequences are LGHNA and YSLEER. Trimming took off 1 base at V and 8 bases at J, with 17 bases between the two ends. The CDR3 runs to 15 residues. The CDR3 DNA sequence: TGCGCCAGCAGCCAAGTTTTCGGGGGCAGTAGGGGCTACACCTTC. Its protein product is CASSQVFGGSRGYTF.

This chain links TRBV11-3 with TRBJ2-3; 7 bases align to TRBD1. CDR1 SGHNT and CDR2 YENEEA come from the germline V gene. This CDR3 has 17 residues. V was pared by 5 bases and J by 4 bases, with 15 bases of the junction left unmatched. DNA of the CDR3: TGTGCCAGCAGCCTTGGGCTCAGGGGGAAGTCGGCAGATACGCAGTATTTT. This gives the protein CASSLGLRGKSADTQYF.

This clonotype was counted between two and nine times. The chain links TRBV27 to TRBJ1-5; D gene ambiguous. V lost 4 bases and J 5 bases, leaving 15 bases between the germline ends. The germline gives CDR1 MNHEY, CDR2 SMNVEV (reference sequence). The CDR3 spans 15 residues. CDR3 bases: TGTGCCAGCAGTTCCCGCCTGACCGATTATCAGCCCCAGCATTTT. Protein product: CASSSRLTDYQPQHF.

The V gene is TRBV21-1, the J gene TRBJ2-1. TRBV21-1 is assigned pseudogene status. The CDR3 consists of 14 residues. The CDR3: CASSKWRTFDEQFF. The CDR3 DNA follows: TGTGCCAGCAGCAAATGGCGAACTTTCGATGAGCAGTTCTTC.

The CDR3 DNA reads TGTGCCAGCAGCCTTGGAATTACGCAGGGAGATACGCAGTATTTT. Translation: CASSLGITQGDTQYF. The chain combines TRBV7-2 with TRBJ2-3; D is possibly TRBD1 (5 bases). The CDR3 covers 15 residues. V was trimmed by 5 bases and J by 5 bases, leaving 17 bases between them. Germline CDR1 reads SGHTA; CDR2 reads FQGNSA.

As to this clonotype: One end of the junction varies from germline; a read error may be responsible. The rearrangement links TRBV7-7 to TRBJ2-1; D remains unclear. Looked up from germline, CDR1 is SSHAT and CDR2 is FNYEAQ (reference sequence). The CDR3 contains 15 residues. The CDR3 DNA sequence: TGTGCTAGCAGCCCCCAGACAAACTCCTACAATGAGCAGTTCTTC. Translating gives CASSPQTNSYNEQFF.

This clonotype was counted at least ten times. The chain joins TRBV3-1 to TRBJ1-1; no clear D gene. Per the germline V gene, CDR1 is LGHDT and CDR2 is YNNKEL (reference sequence). CDR3 length: 14 amino acids. Deletions cut 4 bases from V and 0 bases from J, with 9 bases between. The CDR3 reads CASSLAGLNTEAFF. CDR3 nucleotides: TGTGCCAGCAGCCTGGCAGGATTGAACACTGAAGCTTTCTTT.

About this clonotype: A read error may account for a junction end that differs from germline. J is TRBJ1-1 and V is TRBV29-1; tentative D call: TRBD1 (5 bases). The CDR3 spans 11 residues. CDR1 and CDR2 (germline): SQVTM, ANQGSEA. The CDR3 nucleotides are TGCAGCGGCCGACAGTACACTGAATCTTTCTTT. It translates to CSGRQYTESFF.

This clonotype has a handful of counts. The DNA for the CDR3 is TGCAGTGCTAGAGTTGGGAGCTCCTATAATTCACCCCTCCACTTT. Encoded protein: CSARVGSSYNSPLHF. V gene TRBV20-1 combines with J gene TRBJ1-6; D gene unclear. Trimming left V 1 base short and J 0 bases short, with 7 bases between. This CDR3 contains 15 residues. Germline loops: CDR1 DFQATT, CDR2 SNEGSKA (reference sequence).

This clonotype was counted only a few times. The chain links TRBV12-3 or TRBV12-4 to TRBJ1-6, with D tentatively TRBD1 (5 bases). The CDR3 totals 13 residues. Trimming removed 6 bases from V and 9 bases from J, with 12 bases in between. This CDR3 is CASRLGGGSPLHF. The DNA for the CDR3 is TGTGCCAGCAGGCTTGGGGGGGGTTCACCCCTCCACTTT.

This clonotype has just a few counts. The chain recombines TRBV7-9 with TRBJ1-2, with TRBD1 matching over 7 bases. The CDR3 covers 17 residues. V trimming: 5 bases; J trimming: 1 base; junction bases outside the gene matches: 13. Germline V gives CDR1 SEHNR, CDR2 FQNEAQ (reference sequence). DNA of the CDR3: TGTGCCAGCAGCCTAAGCGCCGGGACAGCTTTTAACTATGGCTACACCTTC. This codes for CASSLSAGTAFNYGYTF.

The chain links TRBV2 to TRBJ2-1; no reliable D call. V lost 7 bases to trimming and J lost 7 bases, with 14 bases between them. Germline V gene data show CDR1 as SNHLY and CDR2 as FYNNEI. The CDR3 has 13 residues. The CDR3 loop is CASMGGERNEQFF. As DNA, the CDR3 is TGTGCCAGCATGGGCGGAGAAAGGAATGAGCAGTTCTTC.

The gene calls are TRBV18 and TRBJ2-1; D gene unclear. V shed 0 bases and J shed 5 bases, with 8 bases lying between them. The CDR3 is 14 residues long. CDR1 and CDR2 from the germline V gene are KGHSH and LQKENI. CDR3 sequence reads: CASSPPSSDNEQFF. The CDR3 DNA is TGTGCCAGCTCACCACCGTCCAGCGACAATGAGCAGTTCTTC.

At least ten counts were recorded for this clonotype. The rearrangement uses TRBV7-2 and TRBJ2-6, with a weak D call TRBD2 (6 bases). The CDR3 contains 17 residues. V lost 2 bases to trimming and J lost 2 bases, with 13 bases between them. In germline, CDR1 is SGHTA, CDR2 FQGNSA. CDR3 residues: CASSLQVGRTGANVLTF. The CDR3 DNA follows: TGTGCCAGCAGCTTACAAGTCGGGAGAACTGGGGCCAACGTCCTGACTTTC.

This clonotype was recorded a few times. This chain joins TRBV11-1 and TRBJ2-2; D could derive from TRBD1 or TRBD2 (5 bases each). The CDR3 contains 14 residues. CDR1 is SGHAT and CDR2 is FQDESV in the germline V gene (reference sequence). Between the trimmed V and J ends, which lost 3 bases and 7 bases, there was a span of 12 bases. The chain's CDR3 is CASSFDGTIGELFF. The CDR3, as DNA: TGTGCCAGCAGCTTCGACGGGACGATCGGGGAGCTGTTTTTT.

Here the CDR3 reads CASSAQQGAWQPQHF. The CDR3 coding sequence is TGTGCCAGCAGCGCCCAACAGGGGGCTTGGCAGCCCCAGCATTTT. V gene TRBV7-2 combines with J gene TRBJ1-5, with 9 bases that match TRBD1. Trimming removed 5 bases from V and 7 bases from J; junction bases left unmatched: 9. CDR3 length: 15 amino acids. Germline V gives CDR1 SGHTA, CDR2 FQGNSA.

This clonotype was seen more than once but under ten times. The chain uses TRBV12-3 or TRBV12-4 and TRBJ1-5; 11 positions match TRBD1. The CDR3 is made up of 13 amino acids. J was trimmed by 7 bases and V by 5 bases; bases with no gene match: 1. CDR3: CASSGQGAQPQHF. Here the CDR3 DNA reads TGTGCCAGCAGTGGACAGGGGGCCCAGCCCCAGCATTTT.

This chain connects TRBV7-9 to TRBJ1-2; 9 bases fit TRBD1. The CDR3 totals 14 residues. Looked up from germline, CDR1 is SEHNR and CDR2 is FQNEAQ (reference sequence). V trimming: 5 bases; J trimming: 3 bases; junction bases outside the gene matches: 4. This CDR3 is CASSQRQGDYGYTF. The CDR3 nucleotides read TGTGCCAGCAGCCAGCGACAGGGGGACTATGGCTACACCTTC.

In this sample, this clonotype turned up many times. The rearrangement links TRBV4-1 to TRBJ1-2; D not resolved. The CDR3 runs 13 residues. Germline values: CDR1 MGHRA, CDR2 YSYEKL. Trimming pared 0 bases from V and 2 bases from J, leaving 4 bases between. The CDR3 sequence is CASSQDTNYGYTF. The DNA of the CDR3 is TGCGCCAGCAGCCAAGATACGAACTATGGCTACACCTTC.

The V call is TRBV20-1, the J call TRBJ2-5; D not certain. The V gene lost 6 bases and the J gene lost 5 bases, with 10 bases spanning the gap. Germline V CDR1 and CDR2: DFQATT, SNEGSKA (reference sequence). The length of the CDR3 is 11 residues. The CDR3, as DNA: TGCAGTGCCATGGAATGGGAGACCCAGTACTTC. Translated, it gives CSAMEWETQYF.

This clonotype was seen only a few times. The rearrangement links TRBV7-2 to TRBJ2-1; TRBD2 agrees at 10 bases. The CDR3 extends over 14 amino acids. V trimming: 6 bases; J trimming: 9 bases; junction bases outside the gene matches: 8. Germline V gene sequence: CDR1 SGHTA, CDR2 FQGNSA. CDR3 nucleotide sequence: TGTGCCAGCAGGTGGGAGAGCGGGAGGGGTGAGCAGTTCTTC. Translation gives CASRWESGRGEQFF.

There are a few counts of this clonotype. The chain carries TRBV12-3 or TRBV12-4 and TRBJ2-3, with D unresolved. The CDR3 sequence is 12 residues long. V lost 5 bases to trimming and J lost 6 bases, with 9 bases between them. CDR3 in amino acids: CASSASRDTQYF. DNA for the CDR3: TGTGCCAGCAGTGCCAGTCGGGATACGCAGTATTTT.

The chain couples TRBV12-3 or TRBV12-4 to TRBJ2-3; unclear D gene. V lost 10 bases and J 0 bases, leaving 11 bases between the germline ends. This CDR3 contains 13 residues. The CDR3 region has the DNA TGTGCCACCGGGCCCTCTAGCACAGATACGCAGTATTTT. Amino acid sequence: CATGPSSTDTQYF.

This rearrangement joins TRBV12-3 or TRBV12-4 to TRBJ2-4, with 8 nucleotides matching TRBD1. The junction had 9 bases not matched to a gene; V was cut back by 5 bases and J by 3 bases. This CDR3 spans 16 amino acids. CDR3 bases: TGTGCCAGCAGTCCGACCCAGGGGGCAAACAAAAACATTCAGTACTTC. Its protein is CASSPTQGANKNIQYF.

The table lists this clonotype with a few counts. The chain has TRBV5-6 and TRBJ2-5, with D uncertain. Trimming took off 4 bases at V and 1 base at J, with 14 bases between the two ends. In germline, CDR1 is SGHDT, CDR2 YYEEEE. The CDR3 length is 15 residues. The CDR3 sequence: CASSTASGPQETQYF. The CDR3 DNA is TGTGCCAGCAGCACGGCGTCCGGGCCCCAAGAGACCCAGTACTTC.